The next 5 T cell receptor beta chains were all read from a single sample in a study of blood T cell repertoires in COVID-19. Only in-frame clones appear in the TCRdb table, and some are missing; sequencing was by immunoSEQ multiplex PCR. This sample has about 200,000 clones, with around 88% found just once. Sequencing was done on a sample of PBMCs or T cells enriched from blood (not recorded which). The receptors shown here come from a woman aged 30 to 39 who had been exposed to COVID-19.

The rearrangement uses TRBV9 and TRBJ2-7; the D gene is possibly TRBD2 (7 bases). The CDR3 totals 16 residues. Germline V CDR1 and CDR2: SGDLS, YYNGEE. Trimming shortened V by 1 base and J by 5 bases, and 19 bases separated the two germline ends. The CDR3 here is CASSVFGGGWVNEQYF. The CDR3 nucleotides are TGTGCCAGCAGCGTATTCGGCGGGGGCTGGGTAAACGAGCAGTACTTC.

The gene calls are TRBV29-1 and TRBJ2-1; D is perhaps TRBD2 (6 bases). The ends were cut back, 6 bases at V and 6 bases at J, with 15 bases in the middle. This CDR3 has 13 amino acids. Per the germline V gene, CDR1 is SQVTM and CDR2 is ANQGSEA. The CDR3 spells CSVDGLTFNEQFF. CDR3 bases: TGCAGCGTCGACGGACTAACCTTCAATGAGCAGTTCTTC.

In its sample, this clone was seen once. J is TRBJ1-5 and V is TRBV5-4, with TRBD1 matching over 12 bases. Trimming removed 3 bases from V and 6 bases from J; junction bases left unmatched: 4. The V gene's germline CDR1 is SGHNT and CDR2 YYREEE (reference sequence). CDR3 size: 15 residues. In nucleotides, the CDR3 is TGTGCCAGCAGCTACCGGGACAGGGGGCGTCAGCCCCAGCATTTT. Translation gives CASSYRDRGRQPQHF.

The chain has TRBV11-2 and TRBJ1-4, with D possibly being TRBD1 (5 bases). V lost 1 base and J lost 0, with 6 bases in between. CDR1 is SGHAT, CDR2 FQNNGV, per germline. This CDR3 comprises 15 residues. The CDR3 loop is CASSLAQATNEKLFF. CDR3 nucleotide sequence: TGTGCCAGCAGCTTAGCACAGGCAACTAATGAAAAACTGTTTTTT.

CDR3 nucleotides: TGTGCCAGCAGCTTAGGAGGGCGGCAGATCACAGATACGCAGTATTTT. This codes for CASSLGGRQITDTQYF. The rearrangement links TRBV7-8 to TRBJ2-3; the D gene is possibly TRBD2 (5 bases). The CDR3 has 16 residues. Germline-derived CDR1 and CDR2 are SGHVS and FQNEAQ. V was pared by 1 base and J by 2 bases, with 13 bases between.